The 32 T cell receptor beta chains below were found in one sample sequenced in a study of T cell clones after liver transplantation. Assay used: immunoSEQ multiplex PCR; TCRdb lists only in-frame clones, some missing. This sample carries more than 95,000 clones, 80% to 85% of them seen once, and the ten largest clones take over 0.75%. The material sequenced was CD4+ T cells from blood, taken before liver transplant. These receptors came from a human donor who received a liver transplant.

The chain is built from TRBV10-2 and TRBJ2-1, with TRBD1 matching 11 bases. J lost 7 bases, V lost 8 bases, and 10 bases had no gene match. This CDR3 is 15 amino acids long. Germline V lookup: CDR1 WSHSY, CDR2 SAAADI. The DNA of the CDR3 is TGCGCCAGCGGTTCCAGGGACAGGGGGGGAAATGAGCAGTTCTTC. Amino acid sequence: CASGSRDRGGNEQFF.

The chain employs TRBV15 and TRBJ1-5, with 7 bases fitting TRBD1. This CDR3 comprises 19 residues. The V segment lost 8 bases and the J segment 0 bases; nucleotides outside the gene matches: 19. Germline-derived CDR1 and CDR2 are LNHNV and YYDKDF (reference sequence). The CDR3 nucleotides read TGTGCCACCTCCCGAATAGCGGGACAGCCCTTCTATAGCAATCAGCCCCAGCATTTT. It yields the protein CATSRIAGQPFYSNQPQHF.

CDR3 in amino acids: CASSLERYNSPLHF. The CDR3 DNA is TGCGCCAGCAGCTTGGAACGGTATAATTCACCCCTCCACTTT. The V and J genes are TRBV5-1 and TRBJ1-6; D gene uncertain. V was trimmed by 0 bases and J by 4 bases, leaving 5 bases between them. CDR3 length: 14 amino acids. Looked up from germline, CDR1 is SGHRS and CDR2 is YFSETQ.

The rearrangement uses TRBV15 and TRBJ2-1, with TRBD1 identical over 7 bases. Germline CDR1 LNHNV, CDR2 YYDKDF (reference sequence). This CDR3 contains 16 residues. V lost 2 bases to trimming and J lost 0 bases; unmatched junction nucleotides: 4. CDR3 in DNA: TGTGCCACCAGCAGAACAGGGGCCCGCTCCTACAATGAGCAGTTCTTC. It yields the protein CATSRTGARSYNEQFF.

This chain connects TRBV7-6 to TRBJ2-3; 13 bases fit TRBD2. The germline V gene has CDR1 SGHVS and CDR2 FNYEAQ. The CDR3 is 16 residues long. The ends lost 4 bases at V and 5 bases at J; junction bases unmatched: 6. The CDR3 nucleotides read TGTGCCAGCAGCTCGACTAGCGGGGGGAGGCAAGATACGCAGTATTTT. It specifies CASSSTSGGRQDTQYF.

This clone was picked up one time. V usage is TRBV19 and J usage is TRBJ1-2; D is ambiguous. The V end lost 5 bases, the J end lost 0 bases, and 7 bases lay between the germline ends. CDR1 LNHDA and CDR2 SQIVND come from the germline V gene (reference sequence). The CDR3 is 13 residues long. CDR3 bases: TGTGCCAGTAGTTTAATCGCTAACTATGGCTACACCTTC. This encodes CASSLIANYGYTF. Based on the CDR3 plus reference TRBV19 and TRBJ1-2, the full variable domain is DGGITQSPKYLFRKEGQNVTLSCEQNLNHDAMYWYRQDPGQGLRLIYYSQIVNDFQKGDIAEGYSVSREKKESFPLTVTSAQKNPTAFYLCASSLIANYGYTFGSGTRLTVV.

On this clone: The sample has other DNA sequences that encode this CDR3 too. This CDR3 is CASSVGRLGDGYTF. The CDR3 nucleotides are TGTGCCAGCAGCGTTGGACGGCTGGGAGATGGCTACACCTTC. The V gene is TRBV9, the J gene TRBJ1-2; D gene unclear. Germline V CDR1 and CDR2: SGDLS, YYNGEE. Trimming left V 2 bases short and J 6 bases short, with 14 bases between. The CDR3 length is 14 residues.

V usage is TRBV29-1 and J usage is TRBJ1-1; unclear D gene. Germline V lookup: CDR1 SQVTM, CDR2 ANQGSEA. V lost 1 base, J lost 5 bases, and 11 bases lay in between. This CDR3 has 13 amino acids. The CDR3 DNA follows: TGCAGCGTTGAAGTAGGGCCTGGGACTGAAGCTTTCTTT. Encoded protein: CSVEVGPGTEAFF.

This chain uses TRBV19 with TRBJ1-5; possible D gene TRBD1, 6 bases. V lost 4 bases and J 2 bases, leaving 12 bases between the germline ends. From germline, CDR1 is LNHDA and CDR2 SQIVND (reference sequence). This CDR3 is 15 amino acids long. The CDR3 loop is CASSTGGPGNQPQHF. As DNA, the CDR3 is TGTGCCAGTAGTACTGGGGGGCCGGGCAATCAGCCCCAGCATTTT.

This clone was observed a few times. V and J are TRBV9 and TRBJ2-3, with 11 bases that match TRBD2. Germline values: CDR1 SGDLS, CDR2 YYNGEE. V shed 1 base, J shed 5 bases, and the junction held 0 bases outside the gene matches. This CDR3 comprises 14 residues. The CDR3 is CASSVLAGGDTQYF. CDR3 nucleotides: TGTGCCAGCAGCGTACTAGCGGGAGGAGATACGCAGTATTTT. The complete variable domain, with remaining parts taken from reference TRBV9 and TRBJ2-3, reads DSGVTQTPKHLITATGQRVTLRCSPRSGDLSVYWYQQSLDQGLQFLIQYYNGEERAKGNILERFSAQQFPDLHSELNLSSLELGDSALYFCASSVLAGGDTQYFGPGTRLTVL.

The genes are TRBV7-2 and TRBJ1-5; possible D gene TRBD1, 6 bases. V gave up 2 bases and J gave up 2 bases, with 13 bases separating them. CDR3 length: 16 residues. Germline V CDR1 and CDR2: SGHTA, FQGNSA. CDR3 loop: CASSLIRGAGNQPQHF. Here the CDR3 DNA reads TGTGCCAGCAGCTTAATACGGGGGGCCGGCAATCAGCCCCAGCATTTT. Drawing the rest from reference TRBV7-2 and TRBJ1-5, the complete variable domain is GAGVSQSPSNKVTEKGKDVELRCDPISGHTALYWYRQSLGQGLEFLIYFQGNSAPDKSGLPSDRFSAERTGGSVSTLTIQRTQQEDSAVYLCASSLIRGAGNQPQHFGDGTRLSIL.

This chain links TRBV5-1 with TRBJ1-6; no clear D gene. This CDR3 has 18 residues. V was pared by 0 bases and J by 8 bases, with 21 bases between. Per the germline V gene, CDR1 is SGHRS and CDR2 is YFSETQ. The CDR3 protein is CASSLESGVASRDSPLHF. The CDR3 DNA sequence: TGCGCCAGCAGCTTGGAATCCGGTGTGGCATCGAGGGATTCACCCCTCCACTTT. The full variable domain, rest sourced from reference TRBV5-1 and TRBJ1-6, is KAGVTQTPRYLIKTRGQQVTLSCSPISGHRSVSWYQQTPGQGLQFLFEYFSETQRNKGNFPGRFSGRQFSNSRSEMNVSTLELGDSALYLCASSLESGVASRDSPLHFGNGTRLTVT.

The chain carries TRBV14 and TRBJ2-7; perhaps D is TRBD1 or TRBD2 (5 bases each). The CDR3 runs 16 residues. Deletions cut 4 bases from V and 4 bases from J, with 20 bases between. Germline-derived CDR1 and CDR2 are SGHDN and FVKESK. CDR3 protein: CASSPSGRQGSYEQYF. The CDR3 nucleotides read TGTGCCAGCAGCCCAAGCGGCCGGCAGGGATCGTACGAGCAGTACTTC. Full variable domain (outside the CDR3, taken from reference TRBV14 and TRBJ2-7): EAGVTQFPSHSVIEKGQTVTLRCDPISGHDNLYWYRRVMGKEIKFLLHFVKESKQDESGMPNNRFLAERTGGTYSTLKVQPAELEDSGVYFCASSPSGRQGSYEQYFGPGTRLTVT.

This sequence joins TRBV13 and TRBJ2-3, with D perhaps given as TRBD1 or TRBD2 (5 bases each). Germline loops: CDR1 PRHDT, CDR2 FYEKMQ (reference sequence). V was cut by 4 bases and J by 5 bases, with 19 bases left in between. The CDR3 covers 16 residues. In nucleotides, the CDR3 is TGTGCCAGCAGCTCCTCCCGAACGGGGCCAGGAGATACGCAGTATTTT. Translated: CASSSSRTGPGDTQYF.

In this sample, this clone turned up once. The chain couples TRBV19 to TRBJ2-2, with 10 bases matching TRBD2. The V gene's germline CDR1 is LNHDA and CDR2 SQIVND (reference sequence). The CDR3 runs 15 residues. Trimming at V came to 7 bases and at J to 5 bases, leaving 7 bases not matched to a gene. The DNA of the CDR3 is TGTGCCAGTACCCGACTAGCGGGTGATACCGGGGAGCTGTTTTTT. This gives the protein CASTRLAGDTGELFF.

The J gene is TRBJ2-7, the V gene TRBV29-1, with D possibly TRBD2 on 5 matching bases. V shed 5 bases and J shed 5 bases, with 10 bases lying between them. This CDR3 spans 11 amino acids. The V gene's germline CDR1 is SQVTM and CDR2 ANQGSEA. In nucleotides, the CDR3 is TGCAGCGTTCGACCCGGGAACGAGCAGTACTTC. Translation gives CSVRPGNEQYF.

This chain uses TRBV27 with TRBJ1-2; 10 positions match TRBD1. V shed 3 bases and J 8 bases; nucleotides not matched to a gene: 9. Germline V lookup: CDR1 MNHEY, CDR2 SMNVEV (reference sequence). This CDR3 spans 15 amino acids. DNA for the CDR3: TGTGCCAGCAGTTTCCTGAGACAGGGGGCAGGGGGCTACACCTTC. Translation: CASSFLRQGAGGYTF.

The chain links TRBV10-2 to TRBJ2-1, with D tentatively TRBD2 (5 bases). The CDR3 covers 15 residues. Germline V gives CDR1 WSHSY, CDR2 SAAADI. Deletions cut 3 bases from V and 7 bases from J, with 16 bases between. DNA for the CDR3: TGCGCCAGCAGTGAAGATGGCCTAGCTGATAATGAGCAGTTCTTC. Translating gives CASSEDGLADNEQFF.

The chain links TRBV29-1 to TRBJ2-6; no clear D. V was trimmed by 5 bases and J by 0 bases, leaving 5 bases between them. The CDR3 runs to 13 residues. Germline CDR1 is SQVTM and CDR2 is ANQGSEA. CDR3 sequence: CSVQSSGANVLTF. CDR3 DNA sequence: TGCAGCGTTCAGAGCTCTGGGGCCAACGTCCTGACTTTC.

This rearrangement joins TRBV15 to TRBJ2-7; D might be TRBD1 or TRBD2, each matching 6 bases. The ends were cut back, 1 base at V and 3 bases at J, with 13 bases in the middle. The CDR3 consists of 15 residues. Looked up from germline, CDR1 is LNHNV and CDR2 is YYDKDF (reference sequence). The CDR3 sequence: CATSRVGGTNYEQYF. CDR3 DNA sequence: TGTGCCACCAGCAGAGTGGGGGGCACCAACTACGAGCAGTACTTC. Looking up the rest from reference TRBV15 and TRBJ2-7 gives the full variable domain: DAMVIQNPRYQVTQFGKPVTLSCSQTLNHNVMYWYQQKSSQAPKLLFHYYDKDFNNEADTPDNFQSRRPNTSFCFLDIRSPGLGDTAMYLCATSRVGGTNYEQYFGPGTRLTVT.

This chain links TRBV5-4 with TRBJ2-1; 7 bases map to TRBD1. The CDR3 has 16 residues. The germline CDR1 and CDR2 sequences are SGHNT and YYREEE (reference sequence). The junction had 10 bases not matched to a gene; V was cut back by 1 base and J by 6 bases. The CDR3 sequence is CASSLKGQDPSNEQFF. In DNA, the CDR3 is TGTGCCAGCAGCTTGAAAGGACAGGACCCGTCCAATGAGCAGTTCTTC.

The chain combines TRBV28 with TRBJ1-3; 7 bases fit TRBD1. The CDR3 loop spans 15 amino acids. The germline V gene encodes CDR1 MDHEN and CDR2 SYDVKM. The J segment lost 3 bases and the V segment lost 6 bases, leaving 8 bases of the junction unmatched. CDR3: CASSPGQPIGNTIYF. The CDR3 coding sequence is TGTGCCAGCAGCCCGGGACAGCCGATTGGAAACACCATATATTTT.

The genes are TRBV6-5 and TRBJ2-3; 9 bases align to TRBD1. CDR3 length: 15 amino acids. V lost 6 bases and J lost 2; bases outside the gene matches: 6. The germline CDR1 and CDR2 sequences are MNHEY and SVGAGI. The CDR3 coding sequence is TGTGCCAGCAGCAGGGACAGGGCTCTCACAGATACGCAGTATTTT. It encodes CASSRDRALTDTQYF.

This clone appeared a few times. The rearrangement links TRBV6-5 to TRBJ2-7; 13 bases line up with TRBD2. The CDR3 totals 16 residues. Trimming took 4 bases from V and 3 from J; bases not matched to a gene: 6. Germline V CDR1 and CDR2: MNHEY, SVGAGI. The CDR3 spells CASSSTSGGLHYEQYF. The CDR3 bases are TGTGCCAGCAGTTCGACTAGCGGGGGGCTACACTACGAGCAGTACTTC.

V and J are TRBV13 and TRBJ2-3, with a weak D call TRBD1 (6 bases). Germline values: CDR1 PRHDT, CDR2 FYEKMQ (reference sequence). Between the trimmed V and J ends, which lost 0 bases and 2 bases, there was a span of 9 bases. This CDR3 is built from 15 residues. The CDR3 loop is CASSLGTGATDTQYF. The CDR3, as DNA: TGTGCCAGCAGCTTAGGGACAGGAGCCACAGATACGCAGTATTTT.

The genes are TRBV2 and TRBJ2-3; 8 positions match TRBD1. The CDR3 covers 15 residues. Germline CDR1 and CDR2: SNHLY and FYNNEI. Trimming took 6 bases from V and 5 from J; bases not matched to a gene: 10. The CDR3 spells CASSGGQGKKDTQYF. Written as DNA, the CDR3 is TGTGCCAGCAGCGGCGGACAGGGAAAAAAAGATACGCAGTATTTT. Drawing the rest from reference TRBV2 and TRBJ2-3, the complete variable domain is EPEVTQTPSHQVTQMGQEVILRCVPISNHLYFYWYRQILGQKVEFLVSFYNNEISEKSEIFDDQFSVERPDGSNFTLKIRSTKLEDSAMYFCASSGGQGKKDTQYFGPGTRLTVL.

The chain couples TRBV6-1 to TRBJ2-2; 11 bases align to TRBD2. J gave up 5 bases and V 11 bases, and 10 bases lay outside the gene matches. This CDR3 has 15 amino acids. The germline gives CDR1 MNHNS, CDR2 SASEGT. The DNA for the CDR3 is TGTGCCGGAAAAACTAGCGGGAGTCGAACCGGGGAGCTGTTTTTT. Translation: CAGKTSGSRTGELFF.

The chain combines TRBV18 with TRBJ2-3; the match to TRBD2 covers 7 bases. CDR1 and CDR2 from the germline V gene are KGHSH and LQKENI. V lost 5 bases and J lost 4; bases outside the gene matches: 12. This CDR3 has 16 residues. CDR3 in DNA: TGTGCCAGCTCAATATTTTGGGACTACAGTGCAGATACGCAGTATTTT. Translating it yields CASSIFWDYSADTQYF.

The genes are TRBV10-2 and TRBJ2-3; 11 bases align to TRBD2. CDR1 is WSHSY and CDR2 is SAAADI in the germline V gene. V lost 8 bases to trimming and J lost 3 bases; unmatched junction nucleotides: 4. This CDR3 contains 14 residues. CDR3 protein: CASLSGRATDTQYF. Here the CDR3 DNA reads TGCGCCAGCCTTAGCGGGAGGGCAACAGATACGCAGTATTTT.

The chain couples TRBV7-9 to TRBJ2-1, with TRBD2 matching over 10 bases. The J segment lost 3 bases and the V segment lost 8 bases, leaving 13 bases of the junction unmatched. The CDR3 length is 17 residues. Germline V gives CDR1 SEHNR, CDR2 FQNEAQ (reference sequence). The CDR3 reads CASYGTSGALNYNEQFF. The CDR3 DNA reads TGTGCCAGCTATGGTACTAGCGGGGCACTAAACTACAATGAGCAGTTCTTC.

The chain couples TRBV29-1 to TRBJ2-7; D not certain. The V gene's germline CDR1 is SQVTM and CDR2 ANQGSEA. Deletions cut 3 bases from V and 5 bases from J, with 17 bases between. The CDR3 runs 14 residues. For the CDR3, the DNA is TGCAGCGTTGAGCGAGGATCCACTCGGGACGAGCAGTACTTC. It translates to CSVERGSTRDEQYF.

The chain has TRBV2 and TRBJ2-2; 9 positions agree with TRBD1. The junction had 8 bases not matched to a gene; V was cut back by 6 bases and J by 0 bases. CDR3 length equals 17 residues. Germline CDR1 is SNHLY and CDR2 is FYNNEI. CDR3 sequence (DNA): TGTGCCAGCAGCCTCTGGCGGGACAGGGCGAACACCGGGGAGCTGTTTTTT. It yields the protein CASSLWRDRANTGELFF.